One and the same sample provided the 25 T cell receptor beta chains below, sequenced in a study of beta chain features in type 1 diabetes. Expressed TCRB transcripts were sequenced because the entire RNA isolate underwent reverse transcription. Clones were read by immunoSEQ multiplex PCR, and TCRdb kept only the in-frame ones, dropping some. In the table there are 35,000 or so clones, 55% to 70% of which are singletons. The sequenced material came from Tregs from blood. These receptors were obtained from a woman aged 25 to 39 in good health.

This clone was counted a single time. This sequence joins TRBV18 and TRBJ2-4, with TRBD1 as a possible D gene (6 bases). The length of the CDR3 is 14 residues. The germline V and J ends were trimmed by 6 bases and 5 bases, with 14 bases remaining between them. Germline V gene sequence: CDR1 KGHSH, CDR2 LQKENI. The CDR3 DNA is TGTGCCAGCTCGCCAACAGGGTCGGAAAACATTCAGTACTTC. It codes for CASSPTGSENIQYF.

V is TRBV18 and J is TRBJ1-2, with D maybe TRBD1 (5 bases). The CDR3 contains 15 residues. V lost 1 base and J lost 1, with 10 bases in between. The germline gives CDR1 KGHSH, CDR2 LQKENI. The CDR3 DNA is TGTGCCAGCTCACCACAAGGACACCTTAACTATGGCTACACCTTC. Protein: CASSPQGHLNYGYTF.

The V and J genes are TRBV7-2 and TRBJ2-1, with TRBD2 matching over 11 bases. Per the germline V gene, CDR1 is SGHTA and CDR2 is FQGNSA. The CDR3 runs 16 residues. J lost 7 bases, V lost 4 bases, and 9 bases had no gene match. CDR3 in amino acids: CASSYTSGSLGNEQFF. The CDR3 DNA is TGTGCCAGCAGCTACACTAGCGGGAGTTTGGGGAATGAGCAGTTCTTC.

The sample holds a few counts of this clone. This rearrangement joins TRBV7-9 to TRBJ2-1; 9 bases line up with TRBD2. The germline V gene encodes CDR1 SEHNR and CDR2 FQNEAQ (reference sequence). CDR3 length: 16 residues. V was pared by 2 bases and J by 7 bases, with 9 bases of the junction left unmatched. The CDR3 here is CASSLIGGRAGNEQFF. The CDR3 nucleotides read TGTGCCAGCAGCTTAATCGGCGGGAGGGCCGGGAATGAGCAGTTCTTC.

The chain joins TRBV21-1 to TRBJ2-2; whether TRBD1, the table's D call, matches the DNA was not checked. TRBV21-1 is flagged as a pseudogene. The CDR3 length is 17 residues. DNA for the CDR3: TGTGCCAGCAGCAAAGATGGGACAGCTGAATACACCGGGGAGCTGTTTTTT. Residues: CASSKDGTAEYTGELFF.

The chain combines TRBV10-3 with TRBJ1-4, with TRBD1 as a possible D gene (5 bases). V shed 4 bases and J shed 7 bases, with 10 bases lying between them. Germline V gene data show CDR1 as ENHRY and CDR2 as SYGVKD. This CDR3 has 13 residues. CDR3 bases: TGTGCCATCAGTGGGAGGGACGGTGAAAAACTGTTTTTT. It encodes CAISGRDGEKLFF.

This chain uses TRBV28 with TRBJ2-1; a possible D gene is TRBD2 (5 bases). CDR3 length equals 14 residues. Germline loops: CDR1 MDHEN, CDR2 SYDVKM. Trimming pared 7 bases from V and 9 bases from J, leaving 19 bases between. CDR3 sequence (DNA): TGTGCCAGCATCCTAGGCACTAGTCGCGGTGAGCAGTTCTTC. Its translation: CASILGTSRGEQFF.

This clone turned up a few times. The V call is TRBV5-1, the J call TRBJ2-7, with 7 bases that match TRBD1. J was trimmed by 3 bases and V by 1 base; bases with no gene match: 4. Germline lookup yields CDR1 SGHRS and CDR2 YFSETQ. CDR3 length: 14 residues. CDR3 region: CASSLTGDGYEQYF. The CDR3 DNA reads TGCGCCAGCAGCTTGACAGGGGATGGCTACGAGCAGTACTTC.

The genes are TRBV7-2 and TRBJ2-1; D is possibly TRBD1 (6 bases). V lost 5 bases to trimming and J lost 7 bases, with 9 bases between them. There are 12 residues in the CDR3. The germline V gene encodes CDR1 SGHTA and CDR2 FQGNSA. CDR3 protein: CASSLGQNEQFF. The CDR3 DNA sequence: TGTGCCAGCAGCCTAGGACAGAATGAGCAGTTCTTC.

The chain is built from TRBV28 and TRBJ1-2; possibly TRBD1 for D (5 bases). CDR3 size: 13 residues. V was pared by 1 base and J by 8 bases, with 11 bases between. Germline V gene data show CDR1 as MDHEN and CDR2 as SYDVKM. The CDR3 DNA follows: TGTGCCAGCAGTTTATCTCAGGGTACGGGCTACACCTTC. Protein product: CASSLSQGTGYTF.

V is TRBV7-9 and J is TRBJ2-3; TRBD2 matches 7 bases. The CDR3 consists of 14 residues. V dropped 5 bases and J dropped 4; count of bases not matched to a gene: 6. CDR1 is SEHNR, CDR2 FQNEAQ, per germline (reference sequence). The CDR3 here is CASSRPAGSDTQYF. CDR3 DNA: TGTGCCAGCAGCCGTCCAGCGGGATCAGATACGCAGTATTTT.

The chain couples TRBV19 to TRBJ2-3, with 9 positions matching TRBD2. The germline V gene has CDR1 LNHDA and CDR2 SQIVND (reference sequence). With V trimmed by 5 bases and J by 5 bases, 8 bases remained unmatched. This CDR3 has 15 residues. The CDR3 region is CASSRTSAGGDTQYF. CDR3 nucleotides: TGTGCCAGTAGTCGGACTAGCGCGGGGGGAGATACGCAGTATTTT.

The rearrangement uses TRBV19 and TRBJ1-1; 9 nucleotides agree with TRBD1. V lost 3 bases and J lost 4; bases outside the gene matches: 3. The CDR3 has 14 residues. CDR1 is LNHDA, CDR2 SQIVND, per germline (reference sequence). CDR3: CASSIVTGGTEAFF. Written as DNA, the CDR3 is TGTGCCAGTAGTATCGTGACAGGGGGCACTGAAGCTTTCTTT.

The V gene is TRBV18, the J gene TRBJ2-7; D is unresolved. Germline CDR1 is KGHSH and CDR2 is LQKENI. CDR3 length equals 11 residues. V lost 6 bases to trimming and J lost 2 bases, with 5 bases between them. CDR3 amino acids: CASSATYEQYF. In DNA form, the CDR3 reads TGTGCCAGCTCCGCGACCTACGAGCAGTACTTC.

Only one count was recorded for this clone. The rearrangement joins TRBV18 to TRBJ1-1, with D maybe TRBD1 (6 bases). The CDR3 is 12 residues long. The V end was cut by 5 bases, the J end by 9 bases, with 13 bases between. Germline CDR1 is KGHSH and CDR2 is LQKENI. The CDR3 region is CASSIPGVKAFF. Written as DNA, the CDR3 is TGTGCCAGCTCAATCCCAGGGGTGAAAGCTTTCTTT.

This clone was counted between two and nine times. The chain combines TRBV18 with TRBJ1-1, with TRBD1 matching over 9 bases. V lost 3 bases to trimming and J lost 5 bases; unmatched junction nucleotides: 4. This CDR3 is 14 amino acids long. Germline loops: CDR1 KGHSH, CDR2 LQKENI. The CDR3 region is CASSPRTGVTEAFF. CDR3 sequence (DNA): TGTGCCAGCTCACCTCGGACAGGGGTAACTGAAGCTTTCTTT.

This clone was seen more than once but under ten times. The gene calls are TRBV7-9 and TRBJ2-5; weak D call: TRBD1 (6 bases). V gave up 5 bases and J gave up 2 bases, with 9 bases separating them. This CDR3 spans 13 amino acids. CDR1 is SEHNR and CDR2 is FQNEAQ in the germline V gene (reference sequence). This chain's CDR3 is CASSRDIQETQYF. The CDR3 DNA reads as TGTGCCAGCAGCAGGGACATACAAGAGACCCAGTACTTC.

This chain links TRBV9 with TRBJ2-7; 12 positions match TRBD2. V lost 4 bases and J lost 6; bases outside the gene matches: 11. Germline CDR1 and CDR2: SGDLS and YYNGEE. There are 16 residues in the CDR3. The CDR3 bases are TGTGCCAGCAGCACCCGACTAGCGGGAGAACTAAGCGAGCAGTACTTC. Its protein is CASSTRLAGELSEQYF.

The chain uses TRBV9 and TRBJ2-1; 9 bases are a match to TRBD2. The V gene's germline CDR1 is SGDLS and CDR2 YYNGEE. This CDR3 comprises 15 residues. Germline trimming cut 0 bases from V and 4 bases from J; bases unmatched to any gene: 2. The CDR3 region is CASSVELAGYNEQFF. The CDR3 bases are TGTGCCAGCAGCGTAGAACTAGCGGGTTACAATGAGCAGTTCTTC. Full variable domain (remainder filled in from reference TRBV9 and TRBJ2-1): DSGVTQTPKHLITATGQRVTLRCSPRSGDLSVYWYQQSLDQGLQFLIQYYNGEERAKGNILERFSAQQFPDLHSELNLSSLELGDSALYFCASSVELAGYNEQFFGPGTRLTVL.

This clone was counted a few times. The junction does not match germline at one end; this may be a read error. The CDR3: CASSAGVAGVLEQFF. The DNA for the CDR3 is TGTGCTAGCAGCGCGGGAGTAGCGGGAGTTCTCGAGCAGTTCTTC. The gene calls are TRBV7-7 and TRBJ2-1; TRBD2 matches 9 bases. The CDR3 totals 15 residues. Germline CDR1 is SSHAT and CDR2 is FNYEAQ (reference sequence).

This chain links TRBV11-1 with TRBJ2-1; 7 bases line up with TRBD2. Germline V gene data show CDR1 as SGHAT and CDR2 as FQDESV (reference sequence). J gave up 9 bases and V 6 bases, and 20 bases lay outside the gene matches. The CDR3 contains 17 residues. DNA for the CDR3: TGTGCCAGCAGTCCGGGGCGGGAGTCGTTCTTTGAGGGTGAGCAGTTCTTC. Amino acids: CASSPGRESFFEGEQFF.

The V call is TRBV6-4, the J call TRBJ2-1; 7 bases map to TRBD2. Germline lookup yields CDR1 MRHNA and CDR2 SNTAGT. V was clipped by 5 bases and J by 8 bases; unmatched bases: 6. CDR3 length: 13 residues. CDR3 sequence (DNA): TGTGCCAGCAGTAGGCGGGAGTCAGATGAGCAGTTCTTC. Translated: CASSRRESDEQFF.

This clone occurred a few times. The chain joins TRBV6-6 to TRBJ2-7, with 12 bases identical to TRBD1. The CDR3 loop spans 15 amino acids. V shed 4 bases, J shed 5 bases, and the junction held 6 bases outside the gene matches. The V gene's germline CDR1 is MNHNY and CDR2 SVGAGI (reference sequence). The DNA for the CDR3 is TGTGCCAGCAGTTCCCCCGGGACAGGGGGCCACGAGCAGTACTTC. It is translated as CASSSPGTGGHEQYF.

This clone was recorded a few times. The chain has TRBV28 and TRBJ1-2, with D unclear. The CDR3 is 13 amino acids. V lost 2 bases and J 8 bases, leaving 12 bases between the germline ends. CDR1 is MDHEN and CDR2 is SYDVKM in the germline V gene. In nucleotides, the CDR3 is TGTGCCAGCAGTTTAAGCCTGTCTAAGGGCTACACCTTC. Translating gives CASSLSLSKGYTF.

This clone was counted between two and nine times. The chain recombines TRBV9 with TRBJ2-5, with D perhaps matching TRBD2 (6 bases). In germline, CDR1 is SGDLS, CDR2 YYNGEE. V was pared by 3 bases and J by 5 bases, with 8 bases between. The length of the CDR3 is 12 residues. The CDR3 region is CASSAGGETQYF. CDR3 in DNA: TGTGCCAGCAGCGCCGGAGGGGAGACCCAGTACTTC.